This T cell receptor beta chain was captured by sequencing in a study of blood T cell repertoires in COVID-19. Study as a whole: Acute and convalescent COVID-19 specimens originated in the United States, Italy and Spain. T cells, B-cell-depleted T cells, or PBMCs provided the cDNA or gDNA that served as material.

Authors' methods: By means of reference gene primer amplification, nucleated cell counts were estimated. Clones were read by immunoSEQ multiplex PCR, and TCRdb kept only the in-frame ones, dropping some. The DNA gave D and trimming, while V, J and clone size come from that table. This table has some 260,000 clones, around 82% appearing once. From germline, CDR1 is MDHEN and CDR2 SYDVKM. After removal of 4 bases from V and 2 bases from J, the junction contained 5 bases not matched to a gene. The CDR3 is 15 residues long. This sequence was found in a woman older than 75 with active or convalescent COVID-19. The sample comprised peripheral blood. The J gene is TRBJ2-1, the V gene TRBV28, with 7 bases identical to TRBD2. CDR3 loop: CASSSGGGPYNEQFF. The CDR3 DNA reads as TGTGCCAGCAGTTCCGGGGGAGGGCCCTACAATGAGCAGTTCTTC.